These 28 T cell receptor beta chains were sequenced from one sample in a study of tumor-infiltrating lymphocytes in primary liver carcinoma. Starting material of around 490 ng total RNA yielded TCR beta cDNA via a constant-region primer. Employing slightly modified ARM-PCR, three nested multiplex PCR rounds were run, and these gave rise to the TCR beta libraries. Use of TRBV1-TRBV30 forward primers with a C-beta reverse primer characterized the first two PCR rounds, which lasted about 10 cycles each. MiXCR, run by TCRdb on the multiplex PCR reads, gives a single entry per CDR3 protein. The table has a few hundred thousand distinct CDR3 sequences, around 50% seen once. The blood RNA (from unsorted whole blood) was obtained, and germline DNA was also extracted. Sequencing input: peripheral blood. The receptors were sampled from a woman between 25 and 40 years old with primary liver carcinoma and hepatitis B virus infection.

Details on this clonotype: A much bigger clone sits one base away, suggesting this may be a read error. The rearrangement links TRBV4-3 to TRBJ2-3; no clear D. This CDR3 comprises 14 residues. Germline lookup yields CDR1 LGHNA and CDR2 YSLEER. CDR3 in amino acids: CASSKDKGTDMQYF. The CDR3 nucleotides read TGCGCCAGCAGCAAAGATAAGGGCACAGATATGCAGTATTTT.

Comment on this clonotype: Relative to the germline gene, one junction end is altered; a read error may explain this. V usage is TRBV7-8 and J usage is TRBJ2-3; 10 bases match TRBD2. The CDR3 covers 15 residues. CDR1 and CDR2 (germline): SGHVS, FQNEAQ. The CDR3 DNA follows: TGTGCCGGCAGCTCACTAGCGGGGCTCGGCGATACGCAGTATTTT. The encoded protein is CAGSSLAGLGDTQYF.

On this clonotype: The junction and the germline gene differ at one end; a read error may be behind it. V gene TRBV11-2 combines with J gene TRBJ2-3, with D uncertain. Per the germline V gene, CDR1 is SGHAT and CDR2 is FQNNGV. This CDR3 comprises 16 residues. CDR3 DNA sequence: TGTGCCAACAGCTTGAACCCTACTAACTTTACAGATACGCAGTATTTT. It translates to CANSLNPTNFTDTQYF.

V is TRBV6-1 and J is TRBJ2-3; no clear D. Germline V gene sequence: CDR1 MNHNS, CDR2 SASEGT. V was pared by 4 bases and J by 7 bases, with 15 bases between. This CDR3 region has 14 residues. DNA of the CDR3: TGTGCCAGCAGTGCTGCGTGGTTTACAAATACGCAGTATTTT. Amino acid sequence: CASSAAWFTNTQYF.

The V gene is TRBV28, the J gene TRBJ2-3; D unresolved. The CDR3 extends over 15 amino acids. The ends were cut back, 6 bases at V and 2 bases at J, with 15 bases in the middle. Per germline, CDR1 MDHEN and CDR2 SYDVKM. CDR3: CASSPTRINTDTQYF. The CDR3 nucleotides read TGTGCCAGCAGCCCTACACGAATAAACACAGATACGCAGTATTTT.

Notes on this clonotype: A much bigger clone sits one base away, suggesting this may be a read error. The V and J genes are TRBV12-3 or TRBV12-4 and TRBJ2-3; tentative D call: TRBD1 (6 bases). This CDR3 is built from 15 residues. V shed 6 bases and J shed 1 base, with 14 bases lying between them. The DNA of the CDR3 is TGTGCCAGCAGGATCGGCAGGGGCGGCACAGATACGCAGTATTTT. Translating gives CASRIGRGGTDTQYF.

This CDR3 is CASKRGSGRVREQFF. DNA for the CDR3: TGTGCCAGCAAAAGGGGTAGCGGGAGGGTAAGGGAGCAGTTCTTC. The chain links TRBV11-2 to TRBJ2-1; 11 bases are shared with TRBD2. The CDR3 has 15 residues. Germline V gene lookup returns CDR1 SGHAT and CDR2 FQNNGV. Trimming took 7 bases from V and 10 from J; bases not matched to a gene: 12.

Concerning this clonotype: One end of the junction does not line up with germline, which may come from a read error. The gene calls are TRBV11-2 and TRBJ2-7, with 11 bases matching TRBD2. The CDR3 extends over 15 amino acids. The germline V gene encodes CDR1 SGHAT and CDR2 FQNNGV. This CDR3 is CANSSAGTSGLLVYF. CDR3 nucleotides: TGTGCCAACAGCTCAGCAGGGACTAGCGGCCTCCTGGTGTACTTC.

The rearrangement joins TRBV10-3 to TRBJ2-7, with D perhaps TRBD2 (5 bases). Germline values: CDR1 ENHRY, CDR2 SYGVKD. V was shortened by 5 bases and J by 0 bases, with 14 bases between the two germline ends. The CDR3 has 15 residues. CDR3 protein: CAISNRLLSSYEQYF. The CDR3 nucleotides are TGTGCCATCAGTAATAGACTACTCAGCTCCTACGAGCAGTACTTC.

This chain joins TRBV29-1 and TRBJ1-3; no clear D. Germline V CDR1 and CDR2: SQVTM, ANQGSEA. Trimming stripped 6 bases from V and 0 bases from J, with 6 bases between. This CDR3 has 12 residues. The chain's CDR3 is CSVRSSGNTIYF. In DNA, the CDR3 is TGCAGCGTCCGAAGCTCTGGAAACACCATATATTTT.

With respect to this clonotype: A much more abundant neighbour one base away suggests this may be a read error. This sequence joins TRBV6-6 and TRBJ2-2; 12 bases agree with TRBD2. Per germline, CDR1 MNHNY and CDR2 SVGAGI (reference sequence). This CDR3 comprises 15 residues. CDR3 loop: CAGSPGTSGTGELFF. The CDR3 DNA is TGTGCCGGCAGTCCCGGGACTAGCGGGACCGGGGAGCTGTTTTTT.

A note on this clonotype: This sequence may be a read error, since a much larger clone differs from it by one base. The chain links TRBV4-2 to TRBJ1-5; perhaps TRBD1 as D (6 bases). Germline-derived CDR1 and CDR2 are LGHNA and YNFKEQ. CDR3 length: 15 amino acids. CDR3 DNA: TGTGCCAGCGGCCAAGACGGACAGCCAGGACAGCCCCAGCATTTT. Protein product: CASGQDGQPGQPQHF.

This clonotype was seen a single time. An end of the junction does not agree with germline; a read error may underlie this. V gene TRBV29-1 combines with J gene TRBJ2-1; D remains unclear. This CDR3 is built from 12 residues. CDR1 and CDR2 from the germline V gene are SQVTM and ANQGSEA. As DNA, the CDR3 is TGCGGCGTGGCACGAGACCCTAAGGAGCAGTTCTTC. This sequence encodes CGVARDPKEQFF.

This clonotype showed up many times. V is TRBV11-1 and J is TRBJ2-1; unclear D gene. Germline V gene lookup returns CDR1 SGHAT and CDR2 FQDESV (reference sequence). Trimming took off 1 base at V and 5 bases at J, with 6 bases between the two ends. This CDR3 contains 13 residues. Written as DNA, the CDR3 is TGTGCCAGCAGCTTAGTGGACCACAATGAGCAGTTCTTC. This encodes CASSLVDHNEQFF.

This clonotype was counted between two and nine times. This chain connects TRBV30 to TRBJ1-1; the D is unclear. The CDR3 is made up of 11 amino acids. Between the trimmed V and J ends, which lost 0 bases and 8 bases, there was a span of 7 bases. Germline V lookup: CDR1 GTSNPN, CDR2 SVGIG (reference sequence). The CDR3 protein is CAWSVLTEAFF. CDR3 DNA: TGTGCCTGGAGTGTACTCACGGAAGCTTTCTTT.

J is TRBJ2-7 and V is TRBV11-2; 8 nucleotides agree with TRBD2. The CDR3 spans 16 residues. From germline, CDR1 is SGHAT and CDR2 FQNNGV. J gave up 6 bases and V 4 bases, and 14 bases lay outside the gene matches. CDR3: CASSYGGRTSGSEQYF. Here the CDR3 DNA reads TGTGCCAGCAGCTACGGCGGGAGGACCTCGGGAAGCGAGCAGTACTTC.

This clonotype was counted at least ten times. The chain couples TRBV11-2 to TRBJ1-1, with 9 bases aligning to TRBD1. CDR1 and CDR2 from the germline V gene are SGHAT and FQNNGV. The V segment lost 5 bases and the J segment 5 bases; nucleotides outside the gene matches: 15. This CDR3 region has 17 residues. The CDR3 protein is CASSLTLPGQGATEAFF. The DNA for the CDR3 is TGTGCCAGCAGCCTCACCCTCCCGGGACAGGGAGCAACTGAAGCTTTCTTT.

This clonotype was seen repeatedly, ten times or more. The chain employs TRBV4-1 and TRBJ2-7; D is uncertain. Germline V CDR1 and CDR2: MGHRA, YSYEKL. CDR3 length: 13 residues. V dropped 1 base and J dropped 4 bases, with 8 bases sitting between them. This chain's CDR3 is CASSQGSGYEQYF. In nucleotides, the CDR3 is TGCGCCAGCAGCCAAGGTTCTGGATACGAGCAGTACTTC.

The chain couples TRBV6-5 to TRBJ2-1, with D unresolved. Per germline, CDR1 MNHEY and CDR2 SVGAGI. The germline V and J ends were trimmed by 0 bases and 5 bases, with 8 bases remaining between them. The CDR3 is made up of 14 amino acids. This CDR3 reads CASSYSRLHNEQFF. The CDR3 nucleotides read TGTGCCAGCAGTTACTCTCGACTGCACAATGAGCAGTTCTTC.

This clonotype was seen only a few times. This may be a read error, as it is one base from a much larger clone. V gene TRBV4-2 combines with J gene TRBJ2-1; no definite D call. Germline V gene lookup returns CDR1 LGHNA and CDR2 YNFKEQ. The length of the CDR3 is 11 residues. In nucleotides, the CDR3 is TGTGCCAACAGCCAAGACAATGAGCAGTTCTTC. It specifies CANSQDNEQFF.

Comment on this clonotype: A much larger clone is a single base away; this may be a read error. This chain joins TRBV12-3 or TRBV12-4 and TRBJ1-4, with TRBD1 as a possible D gene (5 bases). The CDR3 spans 15 residues. CDR3 coding DNA: TGTGCCAGCACTTTAGCGGCGGGGCACGGCGAAAAACTGTTTTTT. The encoded protein is CASTLAAGHGEKLFF.

On this clonotype itself: Given a much more abundant clone one base away, this may be a read error. The CDR3 loop reads CSVSPYRGGHTEAFF. The DNA for the CDR3 is TGCAGCGTTAGCCCTTATCGGGGTGGCCACACTGAAGCTTTCTTT. J is TRBJ1-1 and V is TRBV29-1; no clear D. CDR1 and CDR2 (germline): SQVTM, ANQGSEA. Between the trimmed V and J ends, which lost 5 bases and 3 bases, there was a span of 19 bases. CDR3 length: 15 residues. The full variable domain, its missing parts supplied by reference TRBV29-1 and TRBJ1-1, is SAVISQKPSRDICQRGTSLTIQCQVDSQVTMMFWYRQQPGQSLTLIATANQGSEATYESGFVIDKFPISRPNLTFSTLTVSNMSPEDSSIYLCSVSPYRGGHTEAFFGQGTRLTVV.

This chain connects TRBV12-3 or TRBV12-4 to TRBJ1-6; 9 bases line up with TRBD1. CDR3 length: 14 amino acids. The junction had 6 bases not matched to a gene; V was cut back by 8 bases and J by 7 bases. For the CDR3, the DNA is TGTGCCAGCCTTCGGACAGGGGTAAATTCACCCCTCCACTTT. Translated: CASLRTGVNSPLHF.

With regard to this clonotype: A read error may account for a junction end that differs from germline. The CDR3 DNA follows: TGTGCCAGCAGCTTCCTGATTACCGGGGCCAACATCCTAACTTTC. Translating gives CASSFLITGANILTF. The chain recombines TRBV11-2 with TRBJ2-6; TRBD1 or TRBD2 may be the D gene (5 bases each). The CDR3 length is 15 residues. Germline lookup yields CDR1 SGHAT and CDR2 FQNNGV.

This clonotype occurred many times. V gene TRBV4-2 combines with J gene TRBJ1-1; 9 bases agree with TRBD1. Losses at the gene ends were 1 base for V and 6 bases for J; bases not matched to a gene: 6. CDR3 length equals 15 residues. Germline V gives CDR1 LGHNA, CDR2 YNFKEQ. CDR3 sequence reads: CASSQVDRGSAEAFF. The CDR3 DNA follows: TGTGCCAGCAGCCAAGTAGACAGGGGGTCCGCTGAAGCTTTCTTT.

On this clonotype itself: At one end, the junction sequence differs from germline, possibly due to a read error. V is TRBV6-5 and J is TRBJ2-7; D is undetermined. In germline, CDR1 is MNHEY, CDR2 SVGAGI. The CDR3 is 12 residues long. CDR3 DNA: TGTGCCAACAGTTACGCGGCCTACGAGCAGTACTTC. It translates to CANSYAAYEQYF.

This clonotype showed up just a few times. This may arise from a read error, as a much more abundant clone is one base away. V usage is TRBV11-1 and J usage is TRBJ2-3; the D is unclear. The V and J ends lost 4 bases and 2 bases respectively, with 16 bases between them. Germline V gives CDR1 SGHAT, CDR2 FQDESV (reference sequence). There are 16 residues in the CDR3. The CDR3 loop reads CASSWSNVPDTDTQYF. The CDR3 region has the DNA TGTGCCAGCAGCTGGTCAAATGTACCAGACACAGATACGCAGTATTTT.

V and J are TRBV7-9 and TRBJ2-7; TRBD1 might be the D (6 bases). CDR1 and CDR2 from the germline V gene are SEHNR and FQNEAQ (reference sequence). Trimming left V 5 bases short and J 4 bases short, with 18 bases between. The CDR3 runs 15 residues. CDR3 in amino acids: CASSRQGQGRYEQYF. CDR3 coding DNA: TGTGCCAGCAGCCGCCAGGGTCAGGGGCGGTACGAGCAGTACTTC.